The clone carrying this T cell receptor (beta chain) was counted a single time. The antigen remains undetermined. The CDR3 end shows no conserved phenylalanine or tryptophan, and so a read error is likely. Cultured CD4+ T cells had their DNA profiled by the Oncomine TCR Beta short-read assay. Cultures of CD4+ T cells served as the source for extracting genomic DNA. TCRdb reprocessed the PCR reads via MiXCR and lists one record per CDR3 protein. The repertoire consists of about 9,500 distinct CDR3 sequences, with around 30% occurring once and the leading ten covering around a quarter. The data originate from a study of vaccination and CD4 T cells after COVID-19. For the study at large: Post-vaccine sampling followed dose two by a median roughly 70 days (range 14 to 241). Cells received overlapping spike peptides from SARS-CoV-2, HCoV-NL63, HCoV-OC43 and HCoV-229E as stimulation. Study findings and constraints: Convalescent patients displayed a median roughly 90% of reactive clones emerging only post-vaccination.

The treatment denotes: 10-day PBMC culture with coronavirus spike peptide pools or control peptides (ViraFEST assay). It was before the COVID-19 pandemic (2011-2018) that the unexposed donor's CD4+ T cells were collected. ViraFEST used peptide pools to expand antigen-specific T cells before TCR sequencing. The TCR comes from a human donor in good health. The sequenced sample was CD4+ T cells from blood, cultured in vitro.

The CDR3 nucleotides read TGTGCCAGCAGCGCGGGACTGAGCCAAGAGACCCAGTACTAC. Its protein is CASSAGLSQETQYY. The chain links TRBV5-4 to TRBJ2-5; a possible D gene is TRBD2 (6 bases). V was trimmed by 4 bases and J by 1 base, leaving 11 bases between them. This CDR3 comprises 14 residues. Per germline, CDR1 SGHNT and CDR2 YYREEE (reference sequence).